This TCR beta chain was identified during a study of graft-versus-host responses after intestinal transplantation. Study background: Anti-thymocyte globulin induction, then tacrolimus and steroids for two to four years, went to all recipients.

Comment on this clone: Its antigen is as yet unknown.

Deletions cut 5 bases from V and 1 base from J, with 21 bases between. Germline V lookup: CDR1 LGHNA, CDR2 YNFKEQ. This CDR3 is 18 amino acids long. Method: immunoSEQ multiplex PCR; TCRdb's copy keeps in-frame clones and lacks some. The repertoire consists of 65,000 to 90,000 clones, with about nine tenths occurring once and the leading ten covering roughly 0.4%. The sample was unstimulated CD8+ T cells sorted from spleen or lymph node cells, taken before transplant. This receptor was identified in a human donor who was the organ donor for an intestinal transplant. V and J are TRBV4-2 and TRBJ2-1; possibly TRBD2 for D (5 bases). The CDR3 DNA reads TGTGCCAGCAGCAAGAGGCCCTCCCCGGGAATTTCCTACAATGAGCAGTTCTTC. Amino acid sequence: CASSKRPSPGISYNEQFF.